The sequence of this TCR beta chain was determined in a study of OX40 agonist ivuxolimab in advanced cancers. Study overall: In three patients, partial responses were observed, one with hepatocellular carcinoma and two with cutaneous melanoma.

The CDR3 extends over 15 amino acids. V was pared by 4 bases and J by 9 bases, with 5 bases of the junction left unmatched. In germline, CDR1 is SGHNT, CDR2 YENEEA. Profiled with immunoSEQ multiplex PCR; TCRdb holds only in-frame clones, not every one. The sample holds around 56,000 clones, around nine tenths seen once. Sequences were derived from CD4+ or CD8+ T cells sorted from blood, sampled in a trial of the OX40 agonist ivuxolimab. The receptor was isolated from an adult with an advanced solid tumor such as melanoma, head and neck, liver or kidney cancer. V gene TRBV11-3 combines with J gene TRBJ2-1; 14 bases agree with TRBD2. CDR3 region: CASSSRTSGRSEQFF. The CDR3 DNA sequence: TGTGCCAGCAGCTCCCGGACTAGCGGGAGGAGTGAGCAGTTCTTC. The full variable domain, rest sourced from reference TRBV11-3 and TRBJ2-1, is EAGVVQSPRYKIIEKKQPVAFWCNPISGHNTLYWYLQNLGQGPELLIRYENEEAVDDSQLPKDRFSAERLKGVDSTLKIQPAELGDSAVYLCASSSRTSGRSEQFFGPGTRLTVL.